This TCR beta chain stems from a study of blood T cell repertoires in COVID-19. As for the study in general: COVID-19 samples, acute and convalescent, were from the United States, Italy and Spain. The cDNA or gDNA used as material had been derived from T cells, B-cell-depleted T cells, or PBMCs.

In the study's own analysis: Scientists estimated how many nucleated cells there were by amplifying reference gene primers. The method was immunoSEQ multiplex PCR; TCRdb's version includes in-frame clones alone and lacks a portion of them. V, J and clone size are taken as reported in that table, and D and trimming were inferred from the DNA itself. The profile covers over 130,000 clones, with almost 85% appearing a single time and roughly 2.9% taken by the ten largest. The count of this clone is one. The CDR3 contains 14 residues. V shed 2 bases, J shed 7 bases, and the junction held 5 bases outside the gene matches. Germline V gene data show CDR1 as MNHEY and CDR2 as SMNVEV (reference sequence).

Sequencing used peripheral blood. The chain carries TRBV27 and TRBJ1-5; TRBD1 aligns across 7 bases. The clonotype originates from a man aged 50 to 59 with acute or convalescent COVID-19. The CDR3 coding sequence is TGTGCCAGCAGTTTAAGACAGGGAGGCCAGCCCCAGCATTTT. It is translated as CASSLRQGGQPQHF.